The 25 T cell receptor beta chains below all came from one sample that was sequenced in a study of radiotherapy plus CTLA-4 blockade in lung cancer. The data were produced by immunoSEQ multiplex PCR, yet TCRdb's version contains in-frame clones alone and is incomplete. The table includes 75,000 to 95,000 clones, about three quarters detected once. Sequencing was performed on peripheral blood, taken from a patient treated with radiotherapy plus ipilimumab. The receptor set was obtained from a human donor with non-small cell lung cancer that progressed on radiotherapy plus ipilimumab.

The V and J genes are TRBV28 and TRBJ2-1; TRBD1 matches at 10 bases. Germline V CDR1 and CDR2: MDHEN, SYDVKM. This CDR3 region has 15 residues. J lost 7 bases, V lost 0 bases, and 3 bases had no gene match. The CDR3 DNA is TGTGCCAGCAGTTTATGGGGACAGGGGTTAAATGAGCAGTTCTTC. It specifies CASSLWGQGLNEQFF.

This sequence joins TRBV7-9 and TRBJ1-5; 10 positions agree with TRBD1. Germline V gene data show CDR1 as SEHNR and CDR2 as FQNEAQ (reference sequence). The CDR3 contains 15 residues. With V trimmed by 5 bases and J by 6 bases, 7 bases remained unmatched. This CDR3 reads CASSPGTGEGQPQHF. Written as DNA, the CDR3 is TGTGCCAGCAGCCCGGGGACAGGGGAGGGTCAGCCCCAGCATTTT.

The chain links TRBV15 to TRBJ1-3, with 8 bases fitting TRBD1. The length of the CDR3 is 18 residues. Per the germline V gene, CDR1 is LNHNV and CDR2 is YYDKDF (reference sequence). J was trimmed by 1 base and V by 5 bases; bases with no gene match: 13. The CDR3 is CATSGRDGQGRSGNTIYF. As DNA, the CDR3 is TGTGCCACCAGCGGACGGGACGGACAGGGTCGGTCTGGAAACACCATATATTTT. The variable domain in full, with the rest retrieved from reference TRBV15 and TRBJ1-3, is DAMVIQNPRYQVTQFGKPVTLSCSQTLNHNVMYWYQQKSSQAPKLLFHYYDKDFNNEADTPDNFQSRRPNTSFCFLDIRSPGLGDTAMYLCATSGRDGQGRSGNTIYFGEGSWLTVV.

This clone was observed at least ten times. The chain couples TRBV15 to TRBJ2-1, with D tentatively TRBD1 (6 bases). With 0 bases removed from V and 12 bases from J, the gap between germline ends came to 24 bases. The CDR3 is made up of 17 amino acids. Per germline, CDR1 LNHNV and CDR2 YYDKDF (reference sequence). Here the CDR3 reads CATSRDQEKGVDNWQFF. The CDR3 nucleotides are TGTGCCACCAGCAGAGACCAGGAGAAGGGGGTTGACAATTGGCAGTTCTTC.

The gene calls are TRBV19 and TRBJ1-5, with D unclear. The CDR3 covers 13 residues. Trimming removed 5 bases at V and 2 bases at J, with 7 bases between. Germline V gene sequence: CDR1 LNHDA, CDR2 SQIVND (reference sequence). The CDR3 DNA sequence: TGTGCCAGTAGTCACCCCGGCAATCAGCCCCAGCATTTT. As protein: CASSHPGNQPQHF.

This clone was recorded a few times. The chain has TRBV10-1 and TRBJ2-7; D gene uncertain. The CDR3 is 11 residues long. V was clipped by 10 bases and J by 6 bases, with 13 bases between them. Germline CDR1 WNHNN, CDR2 SYGVQD (reference sequence). The CDR3 DNA reads as TGCGCCACCCACTCCTGGTGCGAGCAGTACTTC. Protein sequence: CATHSWCEQYF.

Comment on this clone: Distinct nucleotide sequences in the sample also encode this CDR3. V usage is TRBV11-2 and J usage is TRBJ2-7, with 8 bases lining up with TRBD1. This CDR3 is built from 15 residues. The germline V gene has CDR1 SGHAT and CDR2 FQNNGV. V trimming: 3 bases; J trimming: 1 base; junction bases outside the gene matches: 5. The CDR3 loop reads CASSFWDRSSYEQYF. For the CDR3, the DNA is TGTGCCAGCAGCTTCTGGGACAGGAGTTCCTACGAGCAGTACTTC.

The chain combines TRBV10-3 with TRBJ1-5; D remains unclear. Germline values: CDR1 ENHRY, CDR2 SYGVKD. CDR3 length equals 16 residues. The germline V and J ends were trimmed by 10 bases and 0 bases, with 19 bases remaining between them. The CDR3 DNA is TGTGCCAGCAGACGGGCGGGGATCATTAGCAATCAGCCCCAGCATTTT. As protein: CASRRAGIISNQPQHF.

The chain recombines TRBV5-1 with TRBJ2-5, with D perhaps TRBD1 or TRBD2 (5 bases each). Trimming took off 4 bases at V and 1 base at J, with 8 bases between the two ends. The CDR3 spans 13 residues. Germline assignment: CDR1 SGHRS and CDR2 YFSETQ. CDR3 DNA: TGCGCCAGCAGCCGGGACGGCCAAGAGACCCAGTACTTC. Encoded protein: CASSRDGQETQYF.

The genes are TRBV5-5 and TRBJ2-3; a possible D gene is TRBD1 (6 bases). Germline CDR1 reads SGHKS; CDR2 reads YYEKEE (reference sequence). CDR3 length: 15 amino acids. Trimming took 2 bases from V and 2 from J, leaving 12 bases between them. The CDR3 sequence: CASSFSAGDTDTQYF. For the CDR3, the DNA is TGTGCCAGCAGCTTTAGCGCAGGGGACACAGATACGCAGTATTTT.

The gene calls are TRBV2 and TRBJ2-2; 7 bases match TRBD1. The CDR3 sequence is 13 residues long. CDR1 and CDR2 from the germline V gene are SNHLY and FYNNEI. The V gene end was trimmed by 6 bases and the J gene end by 7 bases; junction bases not matched to a gene: 5. In DNA, the CDR3 is TGTGCCAGCAGCCCGACAGGGTTCGGGGAGCTGTTTTTT. This codes for CASSPTGFGELFF.

The chain recombines TRBV2 with TRBJ1-1; unclear D gene. V lost 7 bases to trimming and J lost 6 bases, with 15 bases between them. The CDR3 is made up of 13 amino acids. Germline V gene data show CDR1 as SNHLY and CDR2 as FYNNEI. The CDR3 region is CASTVARTAEAFF. The CDR3 bases are TGTGCCAGCACAGTCGCGAGAACCGCTGAAGCTTTCTTT.

This sequence joins TRBV29-1 and TRBJ2-2; D ambiguous. The germline V gene has CDR1 SQVTM and CDR2 ANQGSEA. The V end was cut by 3 bases, the J end by 0 bases, with 20 bases between. This CDR3 is built from 18 residues. CDR3 residues: CSVDLSSCVRANTGELFF. For the CDR3, the DNA is TGCAGCGTTGACCTGTCTAGTTGTGTTCGGGCGAACACCGGGGAGCTGTTTTTT.

CDR3: CASSYSDRGQPQHF. CDR3 nucleotides: TGTGCCAGCAGTTACTCGGACAGGGGGCAGCCCCAGCATTTT. This sequence joins TRBV6-5 and TRBJ1-5; 10 bases align to TRBD1. The CDR3 loop spans 14 amino acids. V was clipped by 0 bases and J by 7 bases; unmatched bases: 0. Per the germline V gene, CDR1 is MNHEY and CDR2 is SVGAGI.

The rearrangement uses TRBV29-1 and TRBJ2-5, with D maybe TRBD2 (6 bases). Per the germline V gene, CDR1 is SQVTM and CDR2 is ANQGSEA. This CDR3 is built from 13 residues. V was pared by 7 bases and J by 2 bases, with 14 bases between. CDR3 sequence: CSAVTRLQETQYF. The CDR3 bases are TGCAGCGCTGTGACTAGGTTACAAGAGACCCAGTACTTC.

This clone was observed a handful of times. This rearrangement joins TRBV6-5 to TRBJ1-1, with D maybe TRBD1 (6 bases). CDR3 length: 14 amino acids. Germline V lookup: CDR1 MNHEY, CDR2 SVGAGI. Trimming removed 7 bases from V and 4 bases from J, with 16 bases in between. This CDR3 is CASTNGGAGTEAFF. The CDR3 DNA reads TGTGCCAGCACCAACGGGGGGGCGGGCACTGAAGCTTTCTTT.

The chain joins TRBV9 to TRBJ1-3; D may be TRBD1 (5 bases). This CDR3 has 14 amino acids. Trimming took off 1 base at V and 4 bases at J, with 9 bases between the two ends. Germline V gene sequence: CDR1 SGDLS, CDR2 YYNGEE. The CDR3 DNA reads TGTGCCAGCAGCGTATCAGGGATGGGAAACACCATATATTTT. Its translation: CASSVSGMGNTIYF.

The CDR3 sequence is CATYGRYNEQFF. The CDR3 DNA is TGTGCCACCTACGGCAGATACAATGAGCAGTTCTTC. The chain is built from TRBV28 and TRBJ2-1; D gene unclear. This CDR3 has 12 residues. Germline CDR1 reads MDHEN; CDR2 reads SYDVKM. Trimming left V 10 bases short and J 4 bases short, with 11 bases between.

The V and J genes are TRBV5-1 and TRBJ2-7; TRBD1 matches 7 bases. Germline values: CDR1 SGHRS, CDR2 YFSETQ. This CDR3 spans 14 amino acids. Trimming at V came to 2 bases and at J to 7 bases, leaving 9 bases not matched to a gene. CDR3 residues: CASSFTGTAVEQYF. As DNA, the CDR3 is TGCGCCAGCAGCTTTACCGGGACAGCGGTAGAGCAGTACTTC. The full variable domain, its missing parts supplied by reference TRBV5-1 and TRBJ2-7, is KAGVTQTPRYLIKTRGQQVTLSCSPISGHRSVSWYQQTPGQGLQFLFEYFSETQRNKGNFPGRFSGRQFSNSRSEMNVSTLELGDSALYLCASSFTGTAVEQYFGPGTRLTVT.

The CDR3 coding sequence is TGCAGCGCGGGACAGCTGAACACTGAAGCTTTCTTT. Translated, it gives CSAGQLNTEAFF. The chain uses TRBV29-1 and TRBJ1-1, with 7 bases that match TRBD1. CDR1 is SQVTM and CDR2 is ANQGSEA in the germline V gene. Trimming cost V 7 bases and J 0 bases; bases outside gene matches: 2. This CDR3 contains 12 residues.

This clone was seen only a few times. The chain has TRBV2 and TRBJ1-4; D unclear. The ends were cut back, 6 bases at V and 3 bases at J, with 17 bases in the middle. Germline CDR1 reads SNHLY; CDR2 reads FYNNEI. This CDR3 has 16 amino acids. The CDR3 nucleotides read TGTGCCAGCAGGTGGACGGGTGGTCTGTCTAATGAAAAACTGTTTTTT. Translation gives CASRWTGGLSNEKLFF.

This clone has a count of ten or more. V gene TRBV4-3 combines with J gene TRBJ1-5; D unresolved. This CDR3 region has 13 residues. Trimming stripped 0 bases from V and 6 bases from J, with 6 bases between. The germline V gene has CDR1 LGHNA and CDR2 YSLEER. Here the CDR3 reads CASSQELSQPQHF. The CDR3 DNA reads TGCGCCAGCAGCCAAGAATTAAGTCAGCCCCAGCATTTT.

The chain joins TRBV5-6 to TRBJ2-2; 9 bases map to TRBD1. The CDR3 has 14 residues. J was trimmed by 4 bases and V by 5 bases; bases with no gene match: 3. CDR1 SGHDT and CDR2 YYEEEE come from the germline V gene. CDR3 in DNA: TGTGCCAGCAGGGGACAGGGCATCACCGGGGAGCTGTTTTTT. The encoded protein is CASRGQGITGELFF.

CDR3 DNA sequence: TGTGCCAGCAGTGAAAGGGGCCAGTTCAATCAGCCCCAGCATTTT. Residues: CASSERGQFNQPQHF. The V gene is TRBV2, the J gene TRBJ1-5; weak D call: TRBD1 (5 bases). Germline V lookup: CDR1 SNHLY, CDR2 FYNNEI. V dropped 2 bases and J dropped 3 bases, with 11 bases sitting between them. The CDR3 is made up of 15 amino acids.

This clone was counted a few times. CDR3 nucleotides: TGCGCCAGCTCCCGGGACACATCTGGAAACACCATATATTTT. It translates to CASSRDTSGNTIYF. This chain uses TRBV5-1 with TRBJ1-3, with D possibly being TRBD1 (6 bases). The CDR3 contains 14 residues. Germline loops: CDR1 SGHRS, CDR2 YFSETQ. Trimming took off 7 bases at V and 1 base at J, with 12 bases between the two ends.